One and the same sample provided the 16 T cell receptor beta chains below, sequenced in a study of blood T cell repertoires in COVID-19. Sequenced by immunoSEQ multiplex PCR; TCRdb stores in-frame clones only, minus some. The sample lists 120,000 to 150,000 clones, 87% occurring once. Sequenced material: peripheral blood. Receptors originate from a man aged 80 or over with acute or convalescent COVID-19.

V usage is TRBV11-2 and J usage is TRBJ1-6; no clear D. The CDR3 totals 15 residues. The V end lost 0 bases, the J end lost 9 bases, and 12 bases lay between the germline ends. Germline V gene sequence: CDR1 SGHAT, CDR2 FQNNGV. The CDR3 bases are TGTGCCAGCAGCTTAGATCCGTCGTCGAGTTCACCCCTCCACTTT. This codes for CASSLDPSSSSPLHF.

The chain employs TRBV11-3 and TRBJ2-1, with D perhaps TRBD2 (5 bases). Germline CDR1 and CDR2: SGHNT and YENEEA. This CDR3 is built from 15 residues. Between the trimmed V and J ends, which lost 0 bases and 2 bases, there was a span of 8 bases. The CDR3 loop reads CASSLDPGAYNEQFF. CDR3 nucleotides: TGTGCCAGCAGCTTAGACCCCGGGGCCTACAATGAGCAGTTCTTC.

The chain employs TRBV30 and TRBJ2-1; 9 positions match TRBD2. Germline-derived CDR1 and CDR2 are GTSNPN and SVGIG (reference sequence). V was pared by 2 bases and J by 8 bases, with 4 bases of the junction left unmatched. This CDR3 spans 13 amino acids. As DNA, the CDR3 is TGTGCCTGGAGTAGCGGGAGGACGCATGAGCAGTTCTTC. Protein sequence: CAWSSGRTHEQFF. Full variable domain (rest looked up from reference TRBV30 and TRBJ2-1): SQTIHQWPATLVQPVGSPLSLECTVEGTSNPNLYWYRQAAGRGLQLLFYSVGIGQISSEVPQNLSASRPQDRQFILSSKKLLLSDSGFYLCAWSSGRTHEQFFGPGTRLTVL.

V and J are TRBV19 and TRBJ1-5, with D perhaps TRBD1 (5 bases). Trimming took off 2 bases at V and 7 bases at J, with 15 bases between the two ends. The germline V gene has CDR1 LNHDA and CDR2 SQIVND (reference sequence). The CDR3 has 15 amino acids. CDR3 in amino acids: CASSILSQARQPQHF. Written as DNA, the CDR3 is TGTGCCAGTAGTATACTTTCACAGGCGAGGCAGCCCCAGCATTTT.

The chain has TRBV3-1 (or the pseudogene TRBV3-2) and TRBJ1-2, with D maybe TRBD1 (6 bases). The CDR3 sequence is 15 residues long. Germline-derived CDR1 and CDR2 are LGHDT and YNNKEL (reference sequence). V was pared by 1 base and J by 11 bases, with 20 bases between. CDR3 in DNA: TGTGCCAGCAGCCAAGGGGGGGGCCCGGCTATAGGGTACACCTTC. This translates into CASSQGGGPAIGYTF.

The chain combines TRBV28 with TRBJ1-5, with a possible D match to TRBD1 (6 bases). With 4 bases removed from V and 0 bases from J, the gap between germline ends came to 13 bases. Germline V gene data show CDR1 as MDHEN and CDR2 as SYDVKM. CDR3 length equals 16 residues. This CDR3 is CASSSPGAPSNQPQHF. The CDR3 nucleotides are TGTGCCAGCAGTTCTCCAGGGGCCCCTAGCAATCAGCCCCAGCATTTT.

CDR3 amino acids: CASSTEMNTEAFF. As DNA, the CDR3 is TGTGCCAGTAGTACCGAGATGAACACTGAAGCTTTCTTT. The chain joins TRBV19 to TRBJ1-1; no clear D. The CDR3 is 13 residues long. Germline V gene lookup returns CDR1 LNHDA and CDR2 SQIVND (reference sequence). V shed 4 bases and J shed 0 bases, with 6 bases lying between them.

The chain links TRBV15 to TRBJ1-2; D remains ambiguous. Germline CDR1 reads LNHNV; CDR2 reads YYDKDF (reference sequence). Trimming cost V 0 bases and J 0 bases, with 5 bases left between them. This CDR3 spans 14 amino acids. The CDR3 bases are TGTGCCACCAGCAGAGACGGGACTAACTATGGCTACACCTTC. Translation: CATSRDGTNYGYTF.

A few counts support this clone. The CDR3 bases are TGTGCCAGCAGACTTCAAGGGGGACGTCCCTACGAGCAGTACTTC. Protein product: CASRLQGGRPYEQYF. The rearrangement joins TRBV5-6 to TRBJ2-7; weak D call: TRBD1 (6 bases). V lost 5 bases, J lost 2 bases, and 17 bases lay in between. This CDR3 has 15 residues. Germline assignment: CDR1 SGHDT and CDR2 YYEEEE.

V is TRBV27 and J is TRBJ1-3; D is uncertain. V was shortened by 0 bases and J by 7 bases, with 16 bases between the two germline ends. Germline V CDR1 and CDR2: MNHEY, SMNVEV (reference sequence). The CDR3 sequence is 16 residues long. The DNA of the CDR3 is TGTGCCAGCAGTTTATCTTACAGTGACCCAACGAACACCATATATTTT. It specifies CASSLSYSDPTNTIYF.

CDR3 in DNA: TGCGCCACTTGGGACTCACGATCCTACAATGAGCAGTTCTTC. This sequence encodes CATWDSRSYNEQFF. The rearrangement uses TRBV10-2 and TRBJ2-1; possibly TRBD2 for D (6 bases). The CDR3 length is 14 residues. The V and J ends lost 10 bases and 1 base respectively, with 14 bases between them. Germline assignment: CDR1 WSHSY and CDR2 SAAADI.

This chain links TRBV29-1 with TRBJ1-3; D not resolved. The germline CDR1 and CDR2 sequences are SQVTM and ANQGSEA. V was clipped by 5 bases and J by 3 bases, with 8 bases between them. This CDR3 has 12 amino acids. The CDR3 bases are TGCAGCGTTCGTGTCGGTGGAAACACCATATATTTT. It encodes CSVRVGGNTIYF.

The rearrangement uses TRBV7-2 and TRBJ1-6; D gene unclear. The CDR3 has 14 amino acids. CDR1 and CDR2 from the germline V gene are SGHTA and FQGNSA. The ends were cut back, 1 base at V and 6 bases at J, with 7 bases in the middle. CDR3 nucleotide sequence: TGTGCCAGCAGCTTAGGTTCCGTTAATTCACCCCTCCACTTT. It specifies CASSLGSVNSPLHF.

V gene TRBV6-5 combines with J gene TRBJ2-1; a possible D gene is TRBD1 (6 bases). Germline V gives CDR1 MNHEY, CDR2 SVGAGI. The V gene lost 7 bases and the J gene lost 15 bases, with 25 bases spanning the gap. There are 14 residues in the CDR3. The CDR3 nucleotides read TGTGCCAGCATCAAAAACGGACAGCCCCTTTATCTGTTCTTC. This encodes CASIKNGQPLYLFF.

CDR3 nucleotide sequence: TGTGCCAGCAGCCCACGACAGGGTGGCAACACTGAAGCTTTCTTT. Protein product: CASSPRQGGNTEAFF. The chain employs TRBV9 and TRBJ1-1, with 7 bases identical to TRBD1. Germline trimming cut 4 bases from V and 2 bases from J; bases unmatched to any gene: 8. The length of the CDR3 is 15 residues. The V gene's germline CDR1 is SGDLS and CDR2 YYNGEE. The full variable domain, in which reference TRBV9 and TRBJ1-1 provide the parts outside the CDR3, is DSGVTQTPKHLITATGQRVTLRCSPRSGDLSVYWYQQSLDQGLQFLIQYYNGEERAKGNILERFSAQQFPDLHSELNLSSLELGDSALYFCASSPRQGGNTEAFFGQGTRLTVV.

The table lists this clone with a count of one. CDR3 sequence (DNA): TGTGCCAGCAGACCGCGGGAGCGGTTAAATGAGCAGTTCTTC. This translates into CASRPRERLNEQFF. The rearrangement links TRBV28 to TRBJ2-1, with 7 bases fitting TRBD2. Germline CDR1 is MDHEN and CDR2 is SYDVKM. Germline trimming cut 6 bases from V and 7 bases from J; bases unmatched to any gene: 9. This CDR3 has 14 amino acids.